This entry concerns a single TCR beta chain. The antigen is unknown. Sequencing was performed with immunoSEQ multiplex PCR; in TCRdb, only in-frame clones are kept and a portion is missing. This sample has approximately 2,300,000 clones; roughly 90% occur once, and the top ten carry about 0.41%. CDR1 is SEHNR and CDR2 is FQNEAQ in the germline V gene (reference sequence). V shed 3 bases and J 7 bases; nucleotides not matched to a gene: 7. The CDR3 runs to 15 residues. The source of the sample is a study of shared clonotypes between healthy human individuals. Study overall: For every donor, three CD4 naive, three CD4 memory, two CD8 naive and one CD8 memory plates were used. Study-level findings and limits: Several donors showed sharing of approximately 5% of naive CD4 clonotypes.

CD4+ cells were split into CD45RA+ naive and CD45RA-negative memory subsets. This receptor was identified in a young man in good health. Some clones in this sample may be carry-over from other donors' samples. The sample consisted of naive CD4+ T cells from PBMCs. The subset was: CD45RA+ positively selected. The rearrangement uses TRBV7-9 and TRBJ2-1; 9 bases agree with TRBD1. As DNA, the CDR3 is TGTGCCAGCAGCTTTCAAGGACAGGGGCGTAATGAGCAGTTCTTC. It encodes CASSFQGQGRNEQFF.